One sample yielded the 19 T cell receptor beta chains listed below, sequenced in a study of blood T cell repertoires in COVID-19. Some clones are missing from TCRdb's copy, which holds only in-frame ones; the method was immunoSEQ multiplex PCR. The profile shows 250,000 to 300,000 clones, over 75% of them singletons. Sequenced input: peripheral blood. These receptors were taken from an older woman with acute or convalescent COVID-19.

The chain uses TRBV27 and TRBJ2-5; 7 positions agree with TRBD1. From germline, CDR1 is MNHEY and CDR2 SMNVEV (reference sequence). The V and J ends lost 4 bases and 1 base, in that order; junction bases with no gene match: 9. There are 16 residues in the CDR3. CDR3: CASSSTWGQLQETQYF. For the CDR3, the DNA is TGTGCCAGCAGTTCCACATGGGGACAGCTCCAAGAGACCCAGTACTTC.

CDR3 residues: CASSTDRALNEKLFF. CDR3 DNA: TGTGCCAGTAGTACCGACAGGGCGCTTAATGAAAAACTGTTTTTT. The gene calls are TRBV19 and TRBJ1-4; 7 bases fit TRBD1. The CDR3 covers 15 residues. Germline CDR1 LNHDA, CDR2 SQIVND (reference sequence). Unmatched junction bases numbered 6, after V lost 4 bases and J lost 4 bases.

The chain joins TRBV19 to TRBJ1-1, with D perhaps matching TRBD1 (5 bases). CDR1 and CDR2 from the germline V gene are LNHDA and SQIVND (reference sequence). The CDR3 is 16 amino acids. V shed 7 bases and J shed 5 bases, with 23 bases lying between them. This CDR3 reads CASTMVPGYLGTEAFF. In DNA form, the CDR3 reads TGTGCCAGTACAATGGTGCCAGGGTACCTGGGTACTGAAGCTTTCTTT.

The rearrangement uses TRBV4-3 and TRBJ1-4; D is uncertain. From germline, CDR1 is LGHNA and CDR2 YSLEER. The CDR3 is made up of 15 amino acids. V was pared by 4 bases and J by 8 bases, with 17 bases between. CDR3 DNA sequence: TGCGCCAGCAGCCCCGAAGTTGCTAGAAGGGAAAAACTGTTTTTT. It yields the protein CASSPEVARREKLFF.

The chain couples TRBV15 to TRBJ1-5; D may be TRBD1 (6 bases). Germline V CDR1 and CDR2: LNHNV, YYDKDF (reference sequence). CDR3 size: 16 residues. The V end was cut by 5 bases, the J end by 6 bases, with 20 bases between. CDR3 protein: CATSPGHRVPGQPQHF. In DNA, the CDR3 is TGTGCCACCAGCCCGGGGCACAGGGTTCCTGGTCAGCCCCAGCATTTT.

This chain connects TRBV28 to TRBJ2-4; a possible D gene is TRBD1 (7 bases). This CDR3 spans 14 amino acids. CDR1 MDHEN and CDR2 SYDVKM come from the germline V gene. V gave up 6 bases and J gave up 3 bases, with 12 bases separating them. The CDR3 loop is CASREGASKNIQYF. CDR3 in DNA: TGTGCCAGCAGGGAGGGGGCCAGCAAAAACATTCAGTACTTC.

The chain employs TRBV2 and TRBJ1-6; no definite D call. Germline assignment: CDR1 SNHLY and CDR2 FYNNEI. Trimming shortened V by 6 bases and J by 6 bases, and 21 bases separated the two germline ends. The CDR3 loop spans 17 amino acids. CDR3 nucleotides: TGTGCCAGCAGGAAGAGACCGGGCCCGGGGATTAATTCACCCCTCCACTTT. Its translation is CASRKRPGPGINSPLHF.

V usage is TRBV7-2 and J usage is TRBJ2-5, with TRBD2 identical over 8 bases. CDR1 and CDR2 (germline): SGHTA, FQGNSA. The CDR3 consists of 15 residues. Unmatched junction bases numbered 4, after V lost 3 bases and J lost 1 base. The CDR3 is CASSFGGGIQETQYF. CDR3 DNA: TGTGCCAGCAGCTTCGGCGGGGGGATCCAAGAGACCCAGTACTTC.

The chain links TRBV2 to TRBJ2-1, with TRBD2 matching 9 bases. V was pared by 8 bases and J by 9 bases, with 8 bases of the junction left unmatched. Germline CDR1 and CDR2: SNHLY and FYNNEI. The CDR3 totals 13 residues. CDR3 DNA sequence: TGTGCCAGCGGAGGTAGCGGGGGAGGTGAGCAGTTCTTC. It encodes CASGGSGGGEQFF.

The chain couples TRBV4-1 to TRBJ1-1; D is possibly TRBD1 (5 bases). The germline gives CDR1 MGHRA, CDR2 YSYEKL. This CDR3 is built from 15 residues. V gave up 0 bases and J gave up 4 bases, with 12 bases separating them. The DNA for the CDR3 is TGCGCCAGCAGCCAAGAGGGGCACACGGGCACTGAAGCTTTCTTT. It is translated as CASSQEGHTGTEAFF.

The chain couples TRBV29-1 to TRBJ2-1; 7 nucleotides match TRBD2. The CDR3 spans 18 residues. After removal of 4 bases from V and 0 bases from J, the junction contained 15 bases not matched to a gene. The germline V gene has CDR1 SQVTM and CDR2 ANQGSEA. CDR3 sequence reads: CSVVGLADLPSSYNEQFF. In DNA form, the CDR3 reads TGCAGCGTTGTGGGGCTAGCGGACCTTCCGAGCTCCTACAATGAGCAGTTCTTC.

The count of this clone is one. V and J are TRBV6-5 and TRBJ1-1; D not certain. The CDR3 is 14 residues long. CDR1 MNHEY and CDR2 SVGAGI come from the germline V gene. Trimming stripped 3 bases from V and 4 bases from J, with 12 bases between. The CDR3 DNA sequence: TGTGCCAGCAGTTATTCCAGAGGCGGCACTGAAGCTTTCTTT. Its protein product is CASSYSRGGTEAFF.

V usage is TRBV6-1 and J usage is TRBJ2-7; D unresolved. This CDR3 spans 14 amino acids. V was trimmed by 2 bases and J by 2 bases, leaving 10 bases between them. Germline CDR1 MNHNS, CDR2 SASEGT. CDR3 residues: CASSEWRGTYEQYF. The CDR3 region has the DNA TGTGCCAGCAGTGAATGGCGAGGAACCTACGAGCAGTACTTC.

The sample holds one count of this clone. V usage is TRBV7-8 and J usage is TRBJ2-1, with D possibly TRBD1 on 6 matching bases. CDR3 length equals 13 residues. Trimming pared 3 bases from V and 9 bases from J, leaving 12 bases between. Germline CDR1 and CDR2: SGHVS and FQNEAQ. The CDR3 sequence: CASSLSSRGEQFF. The DNA for the CDR3 is TGTGCCAGCAGCTTGAGTAGCAGGGGTGAGCAGTTCTTC.

The chain joins TRBV18 to TRBJ1-2; a weak D match, TRBD1 (6 bases). The CDR3 runs to 15 residues. V shed 4 bases and J shed 8 bases, with 20 bases lying between them. The germline gives CDR1 KGHSH, CDR2 LQKENI. The CDR3 DNA is TGTGCCAGCTCACAATACAGGGAGAGGTTGGGCGGCTACACCTTC. This translates into CASSQYRERLGGYTF.

The chain carries TRBV2 and TRBJ2-2, with D maybe TRBD1 (5 bases). Trimming took 4 bases from V and 3 from J, leaving 12 bases between them. The CDR3 totals 15 residues. Germline V gives CDR1 SNHLY, CDR2 FYNNEI. CDR3 sequence: CASSGEGADTGELFF. CDR3 nucleotides: TGTGCCAGCAGTGGGGAAGGGGCGGACACCGGGGAGCTGTTTTTT. Variable domain in full (rest from reference TRBV2 and TRBJ2-2): EPEVTQTPSHQVTQMGQEVILRCVPISNHLYFYWYRQILGQKVEFLVSFYNNEISEKSEIFDDQFSVERPDGSNFTLKIRSTKLEDSAMYFCASSGEGADTGELFFGEGSRLTVL.

This rearrangement joins TRBV28 to TRBJ1-1, with a possible D match to TRBD1 (6 bases). Trimming cost V 4 bases and J 4 bases, with 13 bases left between them. The CDR3 is made up of 14 amino acids. Germline-derived CDR1 and CDR2 are MDHEN and SYDVKM. In DNA, the CDR3 is TGTGCCAGCAGTTGGGTGCAGGGGACCACTGAAGCTTTCTTT. Its translation is CASSWVQGTTEAFF.

The chain couples TRBV24-1 to TRBJ2-2, with D perhaps TRBD1 (6 bases). The germline V and J ends were trimmed by 1 base and 5 bases, with 13 bases remaining between them. CDR1 is KGHDR and CDR2 is SFDVKD in the germline V gene. The CDR3 runs 16 residues. Here the CDR3 reads CATSDFLRGGTGELFF. The CDR3 coding sequence is TGTGCCACCAGTGATTTTCTCAGGGGTGGAACCGGGGAGCTGTTTTTT.

J is TRBJ1-5 and V is TRBV13, with no clear D. The V gene's germline CDR1 is PRHDT and CDR2 FYEKMQ (reference sequence). This CDR3 is built from 13 residues. V dropped 5 bases and J dropped 4 bases, with 9 bases sitting between them. The DNA of the CDR3 is TGTGCCAGCAGCCGCGGCGGGAATCAGCCCCAGCATTTT. Its translation is CASSRGGNQPQHF.